This record concerns one T cell receptor beta chain sequence. Its antigen is currently unknown. Germline V gives CDR1 MNHEY, CDR2 SVGAGI. V shed 5 bases and J shed 2 bases, with 10 bases lying between them. There are 13 residues in the CDR3. Produced via immunoSEQ multiplex PCR; TCRdb's table is partial and in-frame only. Seen here are just over 2,000,000 clones, 85% to 95% observed once, and the top ten hold approximately 0.13%. CD4+ cells yielded CD45RA+ naive and CD45RA-negative memory subsets. This entry belongs to a study of shared clonotypes between healthy human individuals. Overall study results and limits: Rarefaction curves obtained for sorted subsets showed sequencing incomplete despite large depth. Naive subsets generally exceeded memory subsets in estimated richness.

The clonotype comes from a young man in good health. The V call is TRBV6-5, the J call TRBJ2-7, with D perhaps matching TRBD1 or TRBD2 (5 bases each). Sample: naive CD4+ T cells sorted from blood. Subset meaning: CD45RA+ positively selected. The CDR3 DNA follows: TGTGCCAGCAGTAAAGAGGGGACCTACGAGCAGTACTTC. The encoded protein is CASSKEGTYEQYF.